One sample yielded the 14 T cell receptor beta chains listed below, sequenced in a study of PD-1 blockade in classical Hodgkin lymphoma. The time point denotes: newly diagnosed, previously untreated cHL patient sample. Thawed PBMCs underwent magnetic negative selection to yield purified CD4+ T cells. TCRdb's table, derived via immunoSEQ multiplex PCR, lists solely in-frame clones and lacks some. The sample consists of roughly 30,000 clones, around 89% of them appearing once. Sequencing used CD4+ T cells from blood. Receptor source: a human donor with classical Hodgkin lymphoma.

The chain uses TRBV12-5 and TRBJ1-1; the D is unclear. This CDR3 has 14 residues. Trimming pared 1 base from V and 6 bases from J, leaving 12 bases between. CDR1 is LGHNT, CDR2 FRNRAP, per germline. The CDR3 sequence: CASGLDELRAEAFF. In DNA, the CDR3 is TGTGCTAGTGGTTTGGACGAATTGCGGGCTGAAGCTTTCTTT. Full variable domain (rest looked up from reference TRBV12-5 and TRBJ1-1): DARVTQTPRHKVTEMGQEVTMRCQPILGHNTVFWYRQTMMQGLELLAYFRNRAPLDDSGMPKDRFSAEMPDATLATLKIQPSEPRDSAVYFCASGLDELRAEAFFGQGTRLTVV.

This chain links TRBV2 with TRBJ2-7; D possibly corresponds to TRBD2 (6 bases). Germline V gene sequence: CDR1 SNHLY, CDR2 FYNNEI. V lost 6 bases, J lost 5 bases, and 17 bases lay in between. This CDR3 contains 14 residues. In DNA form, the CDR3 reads TGTGCCAGCAGCGCCGGAGGGAAAGTAGACGAGCAGTACTTC. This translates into CASSAGGKVDEQYF. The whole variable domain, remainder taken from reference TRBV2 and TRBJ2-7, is EPEVTQTPSHQVTQMGQEVILRCVPISNHLYFYWYRQILGQKVEFLVSFYNNEISEKSEIFDDQFSVERPDGSNFTLKIRSTKLEDSAMYFCASSAGGKVDEQYFGPGTRLTVT.

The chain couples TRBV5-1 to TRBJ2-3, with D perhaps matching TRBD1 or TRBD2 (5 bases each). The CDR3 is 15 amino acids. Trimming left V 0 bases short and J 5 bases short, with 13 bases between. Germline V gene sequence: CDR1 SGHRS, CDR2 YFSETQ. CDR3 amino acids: CASSLEPGTLDTQYF. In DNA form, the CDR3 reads TGCGCCAGCAGCTTGGAGCCCGGGACCCTAGATACGCAGTATTTT.

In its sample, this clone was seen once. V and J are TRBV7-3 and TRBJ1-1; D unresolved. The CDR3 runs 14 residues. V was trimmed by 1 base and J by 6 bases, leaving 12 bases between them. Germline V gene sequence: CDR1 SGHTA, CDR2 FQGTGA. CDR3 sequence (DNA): TGTGCCAGCAGCTTAAACGCCCTTGGGGCTGAAGCTTTCTTT. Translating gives CASSLNALGAEAFF.

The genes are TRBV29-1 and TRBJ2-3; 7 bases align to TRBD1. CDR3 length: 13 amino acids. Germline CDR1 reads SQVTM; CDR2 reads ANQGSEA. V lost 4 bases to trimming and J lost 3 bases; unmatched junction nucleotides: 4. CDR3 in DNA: TGCAGCGTTGCTGGACAGGAAACAGATACGCAGTATTTT. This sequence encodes CSVAGQETDTQYF.

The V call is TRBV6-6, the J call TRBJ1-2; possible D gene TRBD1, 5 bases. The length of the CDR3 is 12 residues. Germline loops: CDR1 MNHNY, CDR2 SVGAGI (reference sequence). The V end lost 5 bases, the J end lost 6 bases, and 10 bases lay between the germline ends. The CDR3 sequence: CASSHTGDGYTF. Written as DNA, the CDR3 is TGTGCCAGCAGTCATACAGGTGATGGCTACACCTTC.

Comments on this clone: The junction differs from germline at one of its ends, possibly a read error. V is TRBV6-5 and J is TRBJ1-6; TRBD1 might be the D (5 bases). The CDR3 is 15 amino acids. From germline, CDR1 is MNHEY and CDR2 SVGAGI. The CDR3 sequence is CASSYQGSYNSPPHF. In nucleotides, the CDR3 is TGTGCCAGCAGTTACCAGGGATCCTATAATTCACCCCCCCACTTT.

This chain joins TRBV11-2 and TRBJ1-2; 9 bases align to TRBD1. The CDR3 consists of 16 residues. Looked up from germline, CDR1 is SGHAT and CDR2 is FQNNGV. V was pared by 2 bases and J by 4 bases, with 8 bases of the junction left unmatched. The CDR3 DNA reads TGTGCCAGCAGCTTAACGGGGACAGGGAACCCCTATGGCTACACCTTC. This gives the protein CASSLTGTGNPYGYTF.

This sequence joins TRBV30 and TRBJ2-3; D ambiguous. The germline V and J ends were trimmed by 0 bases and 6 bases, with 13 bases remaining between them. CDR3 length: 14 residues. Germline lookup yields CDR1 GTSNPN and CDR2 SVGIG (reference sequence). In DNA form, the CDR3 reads TGTGCCTGGAGTGTTGGCAAATTAGGGGATACGCAGTATTTT. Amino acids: CAWSVGKLGDTQYF.

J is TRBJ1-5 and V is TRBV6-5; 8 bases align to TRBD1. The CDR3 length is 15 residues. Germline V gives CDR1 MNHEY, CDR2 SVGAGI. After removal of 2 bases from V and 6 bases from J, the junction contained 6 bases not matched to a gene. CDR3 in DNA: TGTGCCAGCAGTTACGACAGGGGACCCCTTCAGCCCCAGCATTTT. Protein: CASSYDRGPLQPQHF.

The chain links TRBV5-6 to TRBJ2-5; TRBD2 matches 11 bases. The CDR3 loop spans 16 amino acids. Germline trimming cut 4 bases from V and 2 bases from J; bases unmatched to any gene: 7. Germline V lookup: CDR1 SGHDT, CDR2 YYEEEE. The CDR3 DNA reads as TGTGCCAGCAGCGGCTGGGGGACTAGCGGACAAGAGACCCAGTACTTC. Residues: CASSGWGTSGQETQYF. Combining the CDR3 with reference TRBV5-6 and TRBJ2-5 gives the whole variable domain DAGVTQSPTHLIKTRGQQVTLRCSPKSGHDTVSWYQQALGQGPQFIFQYYEEEERQRGNFPDRFSGHQFPNYSSELNVNALLLGDSALYLCASSGWGTSGQETQYFGPGTRLLVL.

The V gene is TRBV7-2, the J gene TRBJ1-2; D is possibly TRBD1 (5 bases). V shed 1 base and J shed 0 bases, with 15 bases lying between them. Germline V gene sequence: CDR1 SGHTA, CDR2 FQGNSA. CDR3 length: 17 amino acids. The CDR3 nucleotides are TGTGCCAGCAGCTTAGACAGCCAGAGGGGAGCTAACTATGGCTACACCTTC. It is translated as CASSLDSQRGANYGYTF. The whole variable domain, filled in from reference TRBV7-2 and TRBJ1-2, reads GAGVSQSPSNKVTEKGKDVELRCDPISGHTALYWYRQSLGQGLEFLIYFQGNSAPDKSGLPSDRFSAERTGGSVSTLTIQRTQQEDSAVYLCASSLDSQRGANYGYTFGSGTRLTVV.

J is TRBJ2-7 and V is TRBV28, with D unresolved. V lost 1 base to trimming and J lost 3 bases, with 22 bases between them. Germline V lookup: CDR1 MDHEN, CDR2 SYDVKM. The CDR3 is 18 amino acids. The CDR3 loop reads CASSLSGLQLRWSYEQYF. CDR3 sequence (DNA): TGTGCCAGCAGTTTATCCGGCCTTCAACTTCGCTGGAGCTACGAGCAGTACTTC.

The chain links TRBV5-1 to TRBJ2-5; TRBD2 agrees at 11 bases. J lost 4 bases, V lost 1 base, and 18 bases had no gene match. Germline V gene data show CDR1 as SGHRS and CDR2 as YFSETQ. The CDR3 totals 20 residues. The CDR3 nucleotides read TGCGCCAGCAGCTTGAGGAGGTATAGGTCTAGCGGGGGGTCAGGAGAGACCCAGTACTTC. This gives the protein CASSLRRYRSSGGSGETQYF.